The clone carrying this TCR beta chain was seen a few times. Germline V lookup: CDR1 MGHRA, CDR2 YSYEKL. The CDR3 loop spans 14 amino acids. V lost 5 bases and J 1 base, leaving 11 bases between the germline ends. The assay was immunoSEQ multiplex PCR, and TCRdb's table has in-frame clones only and misses some. Found here are fewer than 150,000 clones, about two thirds of them singletons; the top ten hold more than 0.65%. The data are from a study of blood T cell repertoires in COVID-19. Study overall: PBMCs, B-cell-depleted T cells, or T cells were the source of the cDNA or gDNA that made up the material.

The sequence was collected from a human donor with acute or convalescent COVID-19. The donor label of this sample is uncertain. The rearrangement links TRBV4-1 to TRBJ2-5; D possibly corresponds to TRBD2 (6 bases). The sequencing input was peripheral blood. CDR3 in DNA: TGCGCCAGCAGCTCCGCGGGAAGCCAAGAGACCCAGTACTTC. Its translation is CASSSAGSQETQYF.